This is a list of T cell receptor beta chains from one sample in a study of T cell responses to AZD1222 COVID-19 vaccine. The assay was immunoSEQ multiplex PCR, and TCRdb's table has in-frame clones only and misses some. The data hold 110,000 to 150,000 clones, with 93% observed a single time. Sample: peripheral blood, taken on day 0 of AZD1222 vaccination. The receptors derive from an adult in good health. The CDR3 runs from the conserved cysteine through the conserved F or W. D genes are given only for firm matches. The size field is filled for only some rows; it gives once, few, many or a size class.

d_call,clone_size,v_call,j_call,cdr3_aa,cdr3_nt
TRBD2,NA,TRBV3-1/TRBV3-2,TRBJ2-1,CASSQDRAGTYNEQFF,TGTGCCAGCAGCCAAGATAGAGCGGGGACCTACAATGAGCAGTTCTTC
TRBD1,NA,TRBV7-9,TRBJ1-5,CASSRQGQPQHF,TGTGCCAGCAGCCGACAGGGCCAGCCCCAGCATTTT
TRBD2,NA,TRBV27,TRBJ2-3,CASTPTSGNKDTQYF,TGTGCCAGCACCCCGACTAGCGGGAATAAAGATACGCAGTATTTT
NA,few,TRBV5-4,TRBJ2-5,CASSLGPGEETQYF,TGTGCCAGCAGCTTGGGTCCAGGGGAGGAGACCCAGTACTTC
NA,NA,TRBV25-1,TRBJ1-4,CASSGWDREKLFF,TGTGCCAGCAGTGGCTGGGACCGGGAAAAACTGTTTTTT
NA,NA,TRBV11-2,TRBJ1-2,CASSLGGRSYGYTF,TGTGCCAGCAGCTTAGGCGGGAGATCCTATGGCTACACCTTC
NA,NA,TRBV5-4,TRBJ1-2,CASSLAAEFYGYTF,TGTGCCAGCAGCTTGGCGGCAGAATTCTATGGCTACACCTTC
NA,NA,TRBV18,TRBJ1-4,CASSPTAQGQNEKLFF,TGTGCCAGCTCACCAACGGCGCAGGGGCAGAATGAAAAACTGTTTTTT
NA,NA,TRBV14,TRBJ1-2,CASSPRQLPFYGYTF,TGTGCCAGCAGCCCGCGACAACTACCCTTCTATGGCTACACCTTC
NA,NA,TRBV4-1,TRBJ1-5,CASSQEFRAIQPQHF,TGCGCCAGCAGCCAAGAGTTCAGGGCGATTCAGCCCCAGCATTTT
NA,NA,TRBV7-8,TRBJ2-7,CASSLDFLSVNEQYF,TGTGCCAGCAGCTTAGATTTTCTATCGGTCAACGAGCAGTACTTC
TRBD1,NA,TRBV12-5,TRBJ1-4,CASGPYSTGGNEKLFF,TGTGCTAGTGGTCCCTACTCGACAGGGGGGAATGAAAAACTGTTTTTT
TRBD2,NA,TRBV2,TRBJ2-1,CASISGTSGYNEQFF,TGTGCCAGCATCTCCGGGACTAGCGGTTACAATGAGCAGTTCTTC
NA,few,TRBV12-2,TRBJ2-1,CASRQREGLDEQFF,TGTGCAAGTCGCCAGCGGGAGGGTTTGGATGAGCAGTTCTTC
TRBD1,NA,TRBV7-3,TRBJ2-5,CASSMTGTGYETQYF,TGTGCCAGCAGCATGACCGGGACAGGGTACGAGACCCAGTACTTC
NA,NA,TRBV7-3,TRBJ2-2,CASSPHTNTGELFF,TGTGCCAGCAGCCCTCACACGAACACCGGGGAGCTGTTTTTT
NA,NA,TRBV5-1,TRBJ1-1,CASSLRTAGTEAFF,TGCGCCAGCAGCTTACGGACAGCGGGGACTGAAGCTTTCTTT
TRBD1,NA,TRBV28,TRBJ1-4,CASSPPFGTVNEKLFF,TGTGCCAGCAGTCCTCCTTTCGGGACAGTTAATGAAAAACTGTTTTTT
NA,once,TRBV6-5,TRBJ2-7,CASRSSTQQYF,TGTGCCAGCAGGTCCTCCACGCAGCAGTACTTC
TRBD1,NA,TRBV23-1,TRBJ2-3,CASSQSSPPRTGLGGVDTQYF,TGCGCCAGCAGTCAATCATCCCCGCCGCGGACAGGGTTAGGTGGTGTGGATACGCAGTATTTT
TRBD2,NA,TRBV10-3,TRBJ2-1,CAISGPGLRTPDEQFF,TGTGCCATCAGTGGCCCGGGACTACGGACCCCAGATGAGCAGTTCTTC
NA,NA,TRBV18,TRBJ1-1,CASLAQGMNTEAFF,TGTGCCAGCCTAGCACAGGGAATGAACACTGAAGCTTTCTTT
TRBD1,NA,TRBV7-9,TRBJ1-2,CASSPDRGAIPTNYGYTF,TGTGCCAGCAGCCCCGACAGGGGGGCTATCCCGACTAACTATGGCTACACCTTC
NA,NA,TRBV2,TRBJ2-1,CASSEGVNEQFF,TGTGCCAGCAGTGAAGGGGTCAATGAGCAGTTCTTC
NA,NA,TRBV24-1,TRBJ2-7,CATSDPPAGNRSSYEQYF,TGTGCCACCAGTGACCCCCCGGCGGGAAACAGGAGCTCCTACGAGCAGTACTTC
NA,few,TRBV5-5,TRBJ1-1,CASSFSGGSTEAFF,TGTGCCAGCAGCTTTTCCGGGGGCAGTACTGAAGCTTTCTTT
NA,NA,TRBV5-4,TRBJ1-1,CASSFPGPNTEAFF,TGTGCCAGCAGCTTTCCGGGGCCGAACACTGAAGCTTTCTTT
NA,NA,TRBV4-1,TRBJ2-1,CASSQDNGRAAVDEQFF,TGCGCCAGCAGCCAAGATAACGGTCGGGCCGCCGTGGATGAGCAGTTCTTC
NA,NA,TRBV18,TRBJ1-3,CASSPTGLSGNTIYF,TGTGCCAGCTCACCAACCGGCCTCTCTGGAAACACCATATATTTT
NA,NA,TRBV11-1,TRBJ2-1,CASSYTGHNEQFF,TGTGCCAGCAGCTATACAGGGCACAATGAGCAGTTCTTC
NA,NA,TRBV20-1,TRBJ2-1,CSARAYNEQFF,TGCAGTGCTAGAGCCTACAATGAGCAGTTCTTC
NA,NA,TRBV10-1,TRBJ1-1,CASSENQGSNTEAFF,TGCGCCAGCAGTGAGAATCAGGGGAGCAACACTGAAGCTTTCTTT
NA,NA,TRBV5-4,TRBJ2-5,CASSSRYRGPEGTQYF,TGTGCCAGCAGCTCGAGGTACCGGGGCCCCGAGGGGACCCAGTACTTC
NA,few,TRBV19,TRBJ2-5,CASSIDLWETQYF,TGTGCCAGTAGTATAGACCTGTGGGAGACCCAGTACTTC
NA,many,TRBV7-9,TRBJ2-2,CASSLNSPGELFF,TGTGCCAGCAGCCTCAACTCTCCCGGGGAGCTGTTTTTT
TRBD2,NA,TRBV4-1,TRBJ2-4,CASSPWTSGTVGNIQYF,TGCGCCAGCAGCCCCTGGACTAGCGGGACGGTTGGAAACATTCAGTACTTC
NA,NA,TRBV4-1,TRBJ2-7,CASSQGGVNGYEQYF,TGCGCCAGCAGCCAAGGGGGGGTAAATGGCTACGAGCAGTACTTC
TRBD2,NA,TRBV4-1,TRBJ2-3,CASSQDRGGISTDTQYF,TGCGCCAGCAGCCAAGATCGGGGAGGGATTAGCACAGATACGCAGTATTTT
TRBD2,once,TRBV10-3,TRBJ2-1,CAITLAGRISEQFF,TGTGCCATCACCCTAGCGGGAAGGATTAGTGAGCAGTTCTTC
NA,NA,TRBV19,TRBJ2-1,CASSYGLADGYNEQFF,TGTGCCAGTAGCTACGGACTCGCGGACGGATACAATGAGCAGTTCTTC
NA,NA,TRBV5-6,TRBJ1-2,CASSLAWPNRLNYGYTF,TGTGCCAGCAGCTTGGCCTGGCCTAACAGGTTGAACTATGGCTACACCTTC
NA,NA,TRBV18,TRBJ1-2,CASSPDGDRRYGYTF,TGTGCCAGCTCACCGGATGGAGACAGACGCTATGGCTACACCTTC
NA,NA,TRBV6-1,TRBJ1-1,CASSERAAATEAFF,TGTGCCAGCAGTGAAAGGGCCGCGGCGACTGAAGCTTTCTTT
TRBD1,few,TRBV28,TRBJ2-5,CASSTQTGGSKYGETQYF,TGTGCCAGCAGCACCCAGACAGGGGGCTCGAAGTATGGAGAGACCCAGTACTTC
TRBD2,NA,TRBV5-4,TRBJ2-1,CASSYRAGKSYNEQFF,TGTGCCAGCAGCTATCGAGCGGGAAAGTCCTACAATGAGCAGTTCTTC